What follows are 23 T cell receptor beta chains derived from one specimen sequenced in a study of T cell responses to AZD1222 COVID-19 vaccine. Produced via immunoSEQ multiplex PCR; TCRdb's table is partial and in-frame only. The sample carries about 130,000 clones, around nine tenths recorded once. The input for sequencing was peripheral blood, taken on day 0 of AZD1222 vaccination. The receptors stem from an adult in good health.

The chain couples TRBV9 to TRBJ2-3; the D gene is possibly TRBD2 (5 bases). The V gene's germline CDR1 is SGDLS and CDR2 YYNGEE. CDR3 length equals 14 residues. The germline V and J ends were trimmed by 0 bases and 6 bases, with 11 bases remaining between them. As DNA, the CDR3 is TGTGCCAGCAGCGTAGAGTTAGCGTCCGATACGCAGTATTTT. Its protein is CASSVELASDTQYF.

For the CDR3, the DNA is TGTGCCTGGAGTCTCCGACAGGGGAACAATCAGCCCCAGCATTTT. This sequence encodes CAWSLRQGNNQPQHF. The gene calls are TRBV30 and TRBJ1-5, with TRBD1 matching 8 bases. There are 15 residues in the CDR3. Trimming at V came to 2 bases and at J to 3 bases, leaving 6 bases not matched to a gene. In germline, CDR1 is GTSNPN, CDR2 SVGIG (reference sequence).

The chain uses TRBV9 and TRBJ2-1; 9 nucleotides agree with TRBD2. With V trimmed by 4 bases and J by 6 bases, 8 bases remained unmatched. The CDR3 consists of 15 residues. Germline V gene lookup returns CDR1 SGDLS and CDR2 YYNGEE. Here the CDR3 reads CASSYQAGGPNEQFF. The CDR3 DNA is TGTGCCAGCAGCTACCAAGCGGGGGGCCCCAATGAGCAGTTCTTC.

The J gene is TRBJ2-7, the V gene TRBV7-2, with 7 bases that match TRBD2. The CDR3 has 14 amino acids. The trim removed 5 bases at V and 7 bases at J, leaving 11 bases unmatched. CDR1 is SGHTA, CDR2 FQGNSA, per germline. This CDR3 is CASSRFFLAEEQYF. The CDR3 nucleotides read TGTGCCAGCAGCCGTTTTTTTCTAGCGGAAGAGCAGTACTTC.

The chain couples TRBV4-3 to TRBJ1-2; 9 bases map to TRBD1. The CDR3 has 16 residues. V lost 0 bases to trimming and J lost 1 base; unmatched junction nucleotides: 3. Germline lookup yields CDR1 LGHNA and CDR2 YSLEER. CDR3 amino acids: CASSQDGTGYNYGYTF. DNA for the CDR3: TGCGCCAGCAGCCAAGACGGGACAGGGTATAACTATGGCTACACCTTC.

The chain recombines TRBV6-5 with TRBJ2-7; D remains ambiguous. The CDR3 runs 11 residues. The germline V gene has CDR1 MNHEY and CDR2 SVGAGI. Trimming removed 5 bases from V and 3 bases from J, with 5 bases in between. The CDR3 region has the DNA TGTGCCAGCAGTAACAACTACGAGCAGTACTTC. Translating gives CASSNNYEQYF.

The J gene is TRBJ1-2, the V gene TRBV3-1 (or the pseudogene TRBV3-2); possibly TRBD1 for D (5 bases). Trimming removed 1 base from V and 4 bases from J, with 13 bases in between. The CDR3 contains 15 residues. Germline V CDR1 and CDR2: LGHDT, YNNKEL (reference sequence). CDR3: CASSQGAREGYGYTF. As DNA, the CDR3 is TGTGCCAGCAGCCAAGGAGCCAGGGAGGGCTATGGCTACACCTTC.

The count of this clone is one. The V and J genes are TRBV6-5 and TRBJ1-1; D gene unclear. In germline, CDR1 is MNHEY, CDR2 SVGAGI. The CDR3 runs to 14 residues. V was shortened by 3 bases and J by 1 base, with 9 bases between the two germline ends. Here the CDR3 DNA reads TGTGCCAGCAGTTATAGGCCAGAGAACACTGAAGCTTTCTTT. Protein sequence: CASSYRPENTEAFF.

This chain uses TRBV19 with TRBJ1-5, with 9 nucleotides matching TRBD1. The CDR3 loop spans 13 amino acids. Losses at the gene ends were 4 bases for V and 7 bases for J; bases not matched to a gene: 2. Germline V CDR1 and CDR2: LNHDA, SQIVND (reference sequence). CDR3 sequence: CASSTDRGQPQHF. Written as DNA, the CDR3 is TGTGCCAGTAGTACGGACAGGGGCCAGCCCCAGCATTTT.

V is TRBV15 and J is TRBJ1-3; no clear D. Per germline, CDR1 LNHNV and CDR2 YYDKDF (reference sequence). The CDR3 length is 16 residues. Trimming cost V 0 bases and J 2 bases, with 11 bases left between them. As DNA, the CDR3 is TGTGCCACCAGCAGAGATCGAAGGGTTACTGGAAACACCATATATTTT. It specifies CATSRDRRVTGNTIYF.

The chain employs TRBV7-2 and TRBJ1-3; possibly TRBD1 for D (5 bases). Trimming removed 5 bases from V and 1 base from J, with 15 bases in between. The CDR3 contains 16 residues. Germline lookup yields CDR1 SGHTA and CDR2 FQGNSA. The CDR3 spells CASSPRARDSGNTIYF. The CDR3 coding sequence is TGTGCCAGCAGCCCCAGGGCACGGGATTCTGGAAACACCATATATTTT.

V and J are TRBV4-2 and TRBJ1-2; D is possibly TRBD1 (5 bases). The CDR3 is 16 amino acids. Between the trimmed V and J ends, which lost 1 base and 8 bases, there was a span of 20 bases. Germline CDR1 reads LGHNA; CDR2 reads YNFKEQ. The CDR3 bases are TGTGCCAGCAGCCAAGGACCCGGGACCGCTAGCGAAGGCTACACCTTC. Its protein product is CASSQGPGTASEGYTF.

There are a few counts of this clone. The chain uses TRBV19 and TRBJ1-3, with TRBD1 matching over 8 bases. Germline lookup yields CDR1 LNHDA and CDR2 SQIVND (reference sequence). V was clipped by 9 bases and J by 4 bases; unmatched bases: 5. CDR3 length: 13 residues. The CDR3 protein is CASQGARGNTIYF. In DNA, the CDR3 is TGTGCCAGCCAGGGGGCGCGGGGAAACACCATATATTTT.

The chain couples TRBV5-4 to TRBJ1-2; D unclear. Germline values: CDR1 SGHNT, CDR2 YYREEE (reference sequence). The CDR3 loop spans 13 amino acids. Trimming took 0 bases from V and 4 from J, leaving 7 bases between them. The CDR3 region is CASSLEPFYGYTF. The CDR3 region has the DNA TGTGCCAGCAGCTTGGAGCCTTTCTATGGCTACACCTTC.

The chain couples TRBV3-1 (or the pseudogene TRBV3-2) to TRBJ1-1, with D uncertain. Germline V gene data show CDR1 as LGHDT and CDR2 as YNNKEL (reference sequence). This CDR3 is built from 13 residues. Trimming took off 2 bases at V and 9 bases at J, with 13 bases between the two ends. The CDR3 DNA sequence: TGTGCCAGCAGCCAAAAACCGGTCAAGAAAGCTTTCTTT. As protein: CASSQKPVKKAFF.

This rearrangement joins TRBV11-3 to TRBJ2-5; 10 nucleotides line up with TRBD1. Trimming cost V 4 bases and J 2 bases; bases outside gene matches: 4. The V gene's germline CDR1 is SGHNT and CDR2 YENEEA. CDR3 length: 15 amino acids. CDR3 residues: CASSSEGQGQETQYF. The CDR3 DNA follows: TGTGCCAGCAGCTCCGAGGGACAGGGGCAAGAGACCCAGTACTTC.

This chain uses TRBV4-1 with TRBJ2-1; the match to TRBD2 covers 13 bases. CDR1 is MGHRA and CDR2 is YSYEKL in the germline V gene. The CDR3 is 15 residues long. V lost 1 base to trimming and J lost 10 bases; unmatched junction nucleotides: 4. The CDR3 DNA reads as TGCGCCAGCAGCCAAGGACTAGCGGGAGGAGGGGAGCAGTTCTTC. This gives the protein CASSQGLAGGGEQFF.

The V call is TRBV3-1 (or the pseudogene TRBV3-2), the J call TRBJ2-2; D uncertain. The V end lost 2 bases, the J end lost 6 bases, and 1 base lay between the germline ends. The length of the CDR3 is 11 residues. Looked up from germline, CDR1 is LGHDT and CDR2 is YNNKEL (reference sequence). CDR3 loop: CASSQPGELFF. The CDR3 nucleotides read TGTGCCAGCAGCCAACCCGGGGAGCTGTTTTTT.

The chain has TRBV27 and TRBJ2-2, with D perhaps TRBD1 (7 bases). This CDR3 has 12 residues. V was pared by 6 bases and J by 7 bases, with 9 bases between. Germline V gene sequence: CDR1 MNHEY, CDR2 SMNVEV (reference sequence). The CDR3: CASSQGGGELFF. CDR3 nucleotides: TGTGCCAGCAGCCAGGGGGGCGGGGAGCTGTTTTTT.

The chain joins TRBV7-2 to TRBJ1-5; 8 nucleotides agree with TRBD1. Germline-derived CDR1 and CDR2 are SGHTA and FQGNSA. The CDR3 has 15 residues. V shed 6 bases, J shed 0 bases, and the junction held 4 bases outside the gene matches. The CDR3 DNA follows: TGTGCCAGCAGGTCAGGGGGCATTAGCAATCAGCCCCAGCATTTT. It yields the protein CASRSGGISNQPQHF.

This sequence joins TRBV6-5 and TRBJ2-7; the D gene is possibly TRBD2 (5 bases). The CDR3 consists of 13 residues. Germline values: CDR1 MNHEY, CDR2 SVGAGI. V dropped 5 bases and J dropped 5 bases, with 13 bases sitting between them. DNA for the CDR3: TGTGCCAGCAGTCCCCGGGAATCCAACGAGCAGTACTTC. Translation: CASSPRESNEQYF.

The chain couples TRBV5-1 to TRBJ1-3; no definite D call. Germline loops: CDR1 SGHRS, CDR2 YFSETQ. The CDR3 runs to 14 residues. V lost 3 bases and J 0 bases, leaving 7 bases between the germline ends. CDR3 DNA: TGCGCCAGCAGCTCCGATATCTCTGGAAACACCATATATTTT. This translates into CASSSDISGNTIYF.

The chain uses TRBV11-3 and TRBJ2-1; no definite D call. Germline V lookup: CDR1 SGHNT, CDR2 YENEEA. The germline V and J ends were trimmed by 5 bases and 0 bases, with 8 bases remaining between them. This CDR3 comprises 14 residues. CDR3 region: CASSAGSSYNEQFF. As DNA, the CDR3 is TGTGCCAGCAGCGCAGGTAGCTCCTACAATGAGCAGTTCTTC.